These 26 T cell receptor beta chains originate from one sample sequenced in a study of T cell responses to AZD1222 COVID-19 vaccine. The protocol was immunoSEQ multiplex PCR, while the TCRdb copy is restricted to in-frame clones and leaves out a portion. The profile shows about 130,000 clones, around 90% of them singletons. This specimen was peripheral blood, taken 28 days after the second AZD1222 dose. The source of these receptors is an adult who received the AZD1222 COVID-19 vaccine.

This clone turned up a few times. The genes are TRBV4-2 and TRBJ2-5; D ambiguous. Trimming removed 0 bases from V and 2 bases from J, with 7 bases in between. Germline-derived CDR1 and CDR2 are LGHNA and YNFKEQ. The CDR3 totals 14 residues. The CDR3 is CASSQEGFQETQYF. CDR3 in DNA: TGTGCCAGCAGCCAAGAGGGGTTTCAAGAGACCCAGTACTTC.

This clone was found a few times. J is TRBJ1-6 and V is TRBV5-1, with D perhaps TRBD1 (5 bases). The CDR3 is 14 residues long. The germline gives CDR1 SGHRS, CDR2 YFSETQ. Trimming pared 0 bases from V and 10 bases from J, leaving 11 bases between. CDR3 protein: CASSLAGLGSPLHF. The CDR3 coding sequence is TGCGCCAGCAGCTTGGCAGGGTTAGGGTCACCCCTCCACTTT.

The rearrangement joins TRBV27 to TRBJ2-1; 10 bases are a match to TRBD2. CDR1 and CDR2 from the germline V gene are MNHEY and SMNVEV (reference sequence). V lost 7 bases, J lost 0 bases, and 9 bases stayed unmatched. CDR3 size: 17 residues. The DNA of the CDR3 is TGTGCCAGCATAGGACTAGCGGCATCCCCCTCCTACAATGAGCAGTTCTTC. It encodes CASIGLAASPSYNEQFF.

CDR3 nucleotide sequence: TGTGCCAGCTCACCACAATCGGAGGGGAACTATGGCTACACCTTC. Protein sequence: CASSPQSEGNYGYTF. J is TRBJ1-2 and V is TRBV18, with a possible D match to TRBD1 (5 bases). This CDR3 is built from 15 residues. Deletions cut 1 base from V and 2 bases from J, with 11 bases between. CDR1 and CDR2 from the germline V gene are KGHSH and LQKENI. Full variable domain (rest looked up from reference TRBV18 and TRBJ1-2): NAGVMQNPRHLVRRRGQEARLRCSPMKGHSHVYWYRQLPEEGLKFMVYLQKENIIDESGMPKERFSAEFPKEGPSILRIQQVVRGDSAAYFCASSPQSEGNYGYTFGSGTRLTVV.

The chain employs TRBV28 and TRBJ1-2; D perhaps matches TRBD1 (6 bases). Germline V gene data show CDR1 as MDHEN and CDR2 as SYDVKM. Trimming shortened V by 4 bases and J by 10 bases, and 19 bases separated the two germline ends. This CDR3 contains 14 residues. CDR3 in amino acids: CASSSPAGEGAYTF. The DNA of the CDR3 is TGTGCCAGCAGTTCCCCCGCAGGGGAGGGTGCCTACACCTTC.

This clone was seen once. This chain joins TRBV7-2 and TRBJ2-1; D is unclear. Trimming cost V 7 bases and J 6 bases, with 13 bases left between them. CDR1 SGHTA and CDR2 FQGNSA come from the germline V gene. This CDR3 comprises 13 residues. The CDR3 is CASTPSAPNEQFF. The DNA for the CDR3 is TGTGCCAGCACCCCCTCGGCTCCCAATGAGCAGTTCTTC.

CDR3 sequence reads: CAISAMTMNTEAFF. DNA of the CDR3: TGTGCCATCAGCGCCATGACCATGAACACTGAAGCTTTCTTT. The rearrangement links TRBV10-3 to TRBJ1-1, with D hard to call. The CDR3 has 14 amino acids. CDR1 ENHRY and CDR2 SYGVKD come from the germline V gene. Trimming cost V 6 bases and J 0 bases, with 11 bases left between them.

The chain has TRBV5-1 and TRBJ2-3, with D possibly being TRBD2 (6 bases). The CDR3 runs to 14 residues. Germline CDR1 SGHRS, CDR2 YFSETQ. Trimming shortened V by 5 bases and J by 5 bases, and 15 bases separated the two germline ends. The CDR3 spells CASRRATGEDTQYF. The CDR3 DNA is TGCGCCAGCAGACGTGCAACGGGGGAAGATACGCAGTATTTT.

J is TRBJ1-2 and V is TRBV28; no reliable D call. CDR1 and CDR2 from the germline V gene are MDHEN and SYDVKM. The CDR3 consists of 17 residues. V was trimmed by 3 bases and J by 2 bases, leaving 19 bases between them. CDR3 in DNA: TGTGCCAGCAGTTTCTTTCCGGGGAGAGGAGGCAACTATGGCTACACCTTC. Protein product: CASSFFPGRGGNYGYTF.

The rearrangement links TRBV19 to TRBJ2-1, with 8 positions matching TRBD2. Germline CDR1 LNHDA, CDR2 SQIVND (reference sequence). Trimming cost V 5 bases and J 7 bases; bases outside gene matches: 7. The CDR3 covers 14 residues. CDR3 nucleotide sequence: TGTGCCAGTAGTGAAACTAGCGGAAGGAATGAGCAGTTCTTC. This codes for CASSETSGRNEQFF.

V and J are TRBV5-1 and TRBJ2-2; 9 nucleotides agree with TRBD2. The CDR3 runs to 16 residues. Germline CDR1 is SGHRS and CDR2 is YFSETQ. Trimming took 3 bases from V and 5 from J; bases not matched to a gene: 8. The CDR3 nucleotides are TGCGCCAGCAGCTCCATTAGCGGGGGTGGAACCGGGGAGCTGTTTTTT. Its protein is CASSSISGGGTGELFF.

The V call is TRBV12-3 or TRBV12-4, the J call TRBJ1-1; the D is unclear. V lost 9 bases, J lost 5 bases, and 16 bases lay in between. This CDR3 contains 13 residues. CDR3 region: CASHQFDGTEAFF. CDR3 nucleotides: TGTGCCAGTCACCAATTCGACGGTACTGAAGCTTTCTTT.

The V call is TRBV3-1 (or the pseudogene TRBV3-2), the J call TRBJ2-2; D is possibly TRBD2 (5 bases). The CDR3 contains 15 residues. Germline values: CDR1 LGHDT, CDR2 YNNKEL (reference sequence). Trimming cost V 6 bases and J 5 bases, with 16 bases left between them. The CDR3 region is CASSPRYPGTGELFF. The CDR3 region has the DNA TGTGCCAGCAGTCCAAGATATCCGGGGACCGGGGAGCTGTTTTTT.

The CDR3: CASSFRVANSPLHF. In DNA, the CDR3 is TGTGCCAGCAGCTTTCGGGTTGCTAATTCACCCCTCCACTTT. The chain combines TRBV5-4 with TRBJ1-6; D is uncertain. The CDR3 is made up of 14 amino acids. The V end was cut by 2 bases, the J end by 6 bases, with 9 bases between. Germline V gene sequence: CDR1 SGHNT, CDR2 YYREEE (reference sequence).

CDR3 sequence (DNA): TGTGCCAGCAGTTTAGGGCAGGGTGGCTACACCTTC. Translated: CASSLGQGGYTF. V usage is TRBV28 and J usage is TRBJ1-2, with a possible D match to TRBD1 (5 bases). CDR1 and CDR2 (germline): MDHEN, SYDVKM. Trimming removed 2 bases at V and 7 bases at J, with 8 bases between. CDR3 length: 12 residues.

This chain joins TRBV29-1 and TRBJ2-5, with 7 bases identical to TRBD1. Losses at the gene ends were 5 bases for V and 5 bases for J; bases not matched to a gene: 8. This CDR3 region has 13 residues. Germline loops: CDR1 SQVTM, CDR2 ANQGSEA. CDR3 nucleotide sequence: TGCAGCGTTCCGGACAGGTTAAGGGAGACCCAGTACTTC. It yields the protein CSVPDRLRETQYF.

This rearrangement joins TRBV5-1 to TRBJ2-7, with D possibly being TRBD1 or TRBD2 (6 bases each). The germline V and J ends were trimmed by 2 bases and 4 bases, with 10 bases remaining between them. The CDR3 length is 13 residues. In germline, CDR1 is SGHRS, CDR2 YFSETQ. The CDR3 sequence: CASSFRGPYEQYF. DNA for the CDR3: TGCGCCAGCAGCTTCCGGGGGCCGTACGAGCAGTACTTC.

The chain combines TRBV29-1 with TRBJ2-3; tentatively, D is TRBD2 (5 bases). The ends were cut back, 4 bases at V and 5 bases at J, with 13 bases in the middle. This CDR3 has 13 residues. Germline CDR1 reads SQVTM; CDR2 reads ANQGSEA. The CDR3 loop is CSVGLPLGDTQYF. CDR3 coding DNA: TGCAGCGTTGGACTACCCTTGGGAGATACGCAGTATTTT.

The rearrangement joins TRBV28 to TRBJ2-3; 7 positions match TRBD1. The V segment lost 6 bases and the J segment 1 base; nucleotides outside the gene matches: 4. Germline CDR1 is MDHEN and CDR2 is SYDVKM. The CDR3 is 14 amino acids. As DNA, the CDR3 is TGTGCCAGCAGCTTGGACAGGCGCACAGATACGCAGTATTTT. The encoded protein is CASSLDRRTDTQYF.

V gene TRBV6-6 combines with J gene TRBJ2-3, with 10 positions matching TRBD1. The CDR3 is 17 amino acids. V lost 5 bases, J lost 2 bases, and 10 bases stayed unmatched. The germline V gene has CDR1 MNHNY and CDR2 SVGAGI (reference sequence). As DNA, the CDR3 is TGTGCCAGCAGTCGAGAGTACGGACAGGGGGACACAGATACGCAGTATTTT. Protein product: CASSREYGQGDTDTQYF.

V usage is TRBV10-3 and J usage is TRBJ2-2; TRBD2 matches 7 bases. With 10 bases clipped from V and 0 bases from J, the junction kept 8 bases outside the gene matches. Germline lookup yields CDR1 ENHRY and CDR2 SYGVKD. The CDR3 length is 15 residues. The CDR3 is CATSDGTTNTGELFF. The CDR3 nucleotides read TGTGCCACCTCAGATGGGACTACGAACACCGGGGAGCTGTTTTTT.

The chain recombines TRBV7-2 with TRBJ2-7; the match to TRBD2 covers 15 bases. CDR3 length: 17 amino acids. Germline CDR1 is SGHTA and CDR2 is FQGNSA. V trimming: 0 bases; J trimming: 0 bases; junction bases outside the gene matches: 0. CDR3 sequence (DNA): TGTGCCAGCAGCTTAGCGGGACTAGCGGGAGGCTCCTACGAGCAGTACTTC. Its translation is CASSLAGLAGGSYEQYF.

V gene TRBV4-1 combines with J gene TRBJ2-1, with D possibly being TRBD1 (6 bases). CDR3 size: 12 residues. Germline CDR1 and CDR2: MGHRA and YSYEKL. The ends were cut back, 4 bases at V and 7 bases at J, with 8 bases in the middle. In DNA form, the CDR3 reads TGCGCCAGCAGCCGAGGGGGAAATGAGCAGTTCTTC. Translation: CASSRGGNEQFF.

V and J are TRBV7-6 and TRBJ1-3; D is unclear. Per the germline V gene, CDR1 is SGHVS and CDR2 is FNYEAQ. The CDR3 loop spans 16 amino acids. V lost 1 base, J lost 6 bases, and 16 bases lay in between. The CDR3 coding sequence is TGTGCCAGCAGCTTAGGTGGTAGAACCCTGTTAAACACCATATATTTT. Translating it yields CASSLGGRTLLNTIYF.

The chain carries TRBV10-3 and TRBJ1-4; unclear D gene. The V gene's germline CDR1 is ENHRY and CDR2 SYGVKD. Trimming shortened V by 0 bases and J by 4 bases, and 6 bases separated the two germline ends. CDR3 length: 14 amino acids. The CDR3 loop is CAISESRSNEKLFF. CDR3 DNA sequence: TGTGCCATCAGTGAGTCTAGGAGTAATGAAAAACTGTTTTTT.

The V gene is TRBV30, the J gene TRBJ2-7; D gene ambiguous. This CDR3 has 12 amino acids. Germline-derived CDR1 and CDR2 are GTSNPN and SVGIG (reference sequence). Trimming stripped 1 base from V and 0 bases from J, with 4 bases between. The CDR3: CAWSGASYEQYF. The CDR3 DNA reads TGTGCCTGGAGTGGGGCCTCCTACGAGCAGTACTTC.